This T cell receptor beta chain was observed in a study of blood T cell repertoires in COVID-19. Study-level background: Sources were T cells, B-cell-depleted T cells, or PBMCs; the material itself was cDNA or gDNA.

In this sample, this clone turned up a few times. Profiled with immunoSEQ multiplex PCR; TCRdb holds only in-frame clones, not every one. The data hold about 280,000 clones, with approximately 83% observed a single time. Trimming took 0 bases from V and 4 from J, leaving 11 bases between them. Germline values: CDR1 SGDLS, CDR2 YYNGEE. This CDR3 comprises 15 residues. The receptor's source is a human donor in a cohort sampled during active COVID-19. The sequenced sample was peripheral blood. The chain employs TRBV9 and TRBJ1-3, with D perhaps TRBD1 (6 bases). The CDR3, as DNA: TGTGCCAGCAGCGTAGTCCCAGGGACAGGAAACACCATATATTTT. This gives the protein CASSVVPGTGNTIYF.